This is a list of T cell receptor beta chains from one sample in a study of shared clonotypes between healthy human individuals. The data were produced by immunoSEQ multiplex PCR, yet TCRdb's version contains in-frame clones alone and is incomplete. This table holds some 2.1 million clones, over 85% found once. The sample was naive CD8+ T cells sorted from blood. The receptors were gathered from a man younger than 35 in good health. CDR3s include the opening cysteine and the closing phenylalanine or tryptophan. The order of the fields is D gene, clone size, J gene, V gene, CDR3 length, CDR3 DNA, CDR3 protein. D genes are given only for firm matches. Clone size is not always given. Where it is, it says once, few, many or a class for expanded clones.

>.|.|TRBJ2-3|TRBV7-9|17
TGTGCCAGCAGCTTACCGCTTATAGCAGCTAGCACAGATACGCAGTATTTT
CASSLPLIAASTDTQYF
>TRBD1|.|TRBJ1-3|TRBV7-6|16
TGTGCCAGCAGCCCCGATGTCGGGACAGGGAGAAACACCATATATTTT
CASSPDVGTGRNTIYF
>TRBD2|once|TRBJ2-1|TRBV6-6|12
TGTGCGACTAGCGGGGGGGCCGGTGAGCAGTTCTTC
CATSGGAGEQFF
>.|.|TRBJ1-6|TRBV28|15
TGTGCCAGCAGTTTCGTGACATTGAATAATTCACCCCTCCACTTT
CASSFVTLNNSPLHF
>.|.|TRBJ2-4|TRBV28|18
TGTGCCAGCAGTTTAAACAGAGACAGATTGAGAGCCAAAAACATTCAGTACTTC
CASSLNRDRLRAKNIQYF
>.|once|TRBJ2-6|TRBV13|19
TGTGCCAGCAGCCTAAGAGGGACCGACAGACGCTCTGGGGCCAACGTCCTGACTTTC
CASSLRGTDRRSGANVLTF
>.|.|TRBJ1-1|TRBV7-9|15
TGTGCCAGCAGCCCTCGGACTGGGAAGAACACTGAAGCTTTCTTT
CASSPRTGKNTEAFF
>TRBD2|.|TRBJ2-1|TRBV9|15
TGTGCCAGCAGCTCCCGGACTAGCGTGAACAATGAGCAGTTCTTC
CASSSRTSVNNEQFF
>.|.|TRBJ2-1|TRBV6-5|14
TGTGCCAGCAGTTACTCGGAAAGTTTCAATGAGCAGTTCTTC
CASSYSESFNEQFF
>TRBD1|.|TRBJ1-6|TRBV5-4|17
TGTGCCAGCAGCTGGGGACAGCCCAATTTCTATAATTCACCCCTCCACTTT
CASSWGQPNFYNSPLHF
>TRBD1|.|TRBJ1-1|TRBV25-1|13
TGTGCCAGCAGATTGACAGGGGGCACTGAAGCTTTCTTT
CASRLTGGTEAFF
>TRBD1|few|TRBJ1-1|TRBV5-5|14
TGTGCCAGCAGCTTGTGGGGACAGGGAAATGAAGCTTTCTTT
CASSLWGQGNEAFF
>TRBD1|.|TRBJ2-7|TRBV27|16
TGTGCCAGCAGTTTTTTCCCGGGACAGGGGCGAGGGGAGCAGTACTTC
CASSFFPGQGRGEQYF
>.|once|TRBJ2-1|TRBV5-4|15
TGTGCCAGCAGCTTGGACGAGGCCTCCTACAATGAGCAGTTCTTC
CASSLDEASYNEQFF
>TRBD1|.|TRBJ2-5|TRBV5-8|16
TGTGCCAGCAGCTTGGAGCAGGGGGCAGGACAAGAGACCCAGTACTTC
CASSLEQGAGQETQYF
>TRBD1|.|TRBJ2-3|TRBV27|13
TGTGCCAGCAGTTGGGGGACAGGGGACCCGCAGTATTTT
CASSWGTGDPQYF
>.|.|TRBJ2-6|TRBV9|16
TGTGCCAGCAGCGCGTACGACAGCTCTGGGGCCAACGTCCTGACTTTC
CASSAYDSSGANVLTF
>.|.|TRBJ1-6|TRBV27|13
TGTGCCAGCAGTTTGATAGGGGGATCACCCCTCCACTTT
CASSLIGGSPLHF
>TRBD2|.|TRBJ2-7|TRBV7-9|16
TGTGCCAGCAGCTTTTCTAGCGGGAGTCCTGCCTACGAGCAGTACTTC
CASSFSSGSPAYEQYF
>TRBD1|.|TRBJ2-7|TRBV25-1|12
TGTGCCGCCGGGACAGGGGTTTACGAGCAGTACTTC
CAAGTGVYEQYF
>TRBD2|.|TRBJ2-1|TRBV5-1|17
TGCGCCAGCAGCGTTGGCGCCCGACTAGCGGGAGGGGATGAGCAGTTCTTC
CASSVGARLAGGDEQFF
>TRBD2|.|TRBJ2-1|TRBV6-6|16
TGTGCCCACGGACTAGCGGGAGGGGACTCCTACAATGAGCAGTTCTTC
CAHGLAGGDSYNEQFF
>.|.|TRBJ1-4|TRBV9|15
TGTGCCAGCAGCGTCGGTGGGGGGGCTAATGAAAAACTGTTTTTT
CASSVGGGANEKLFF
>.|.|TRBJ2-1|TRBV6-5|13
TGTGCCAGCAGTAATGCAGGGGAGAATGAGCAGTTCTTC
CASSNAGENEQFF
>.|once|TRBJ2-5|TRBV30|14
TGTGCCTGGAGTGTAATGGACGGGCAAGAGACCCAGTACTTC
CAWSVMDGQETQYF
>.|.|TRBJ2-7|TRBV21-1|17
TGTGCCAGCAGCAAATGCGTTGGGAAGGGGGGTCGGGACGAGCAGTACTTC
CASSKCVGKGGRDEQYF
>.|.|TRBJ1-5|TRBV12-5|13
TGTGCTAGTGCCGAGGACACTAATCAGCCCCAGCATTTT
CASAEDTNQPQHF
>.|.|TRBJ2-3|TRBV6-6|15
TGTGCCAGCAGTCCCCCAAGTGGGGGGCTCGATACGCAGTATTTT
CASSPPSGGLDTQYF
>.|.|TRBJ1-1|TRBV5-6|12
TGTGCCAGCAGTATCGAGGGCACTGAAGCTTTCTTT
CASSIEGTEAFF
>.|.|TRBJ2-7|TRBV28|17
TGTGCCAGCAGTTTCGCCTGGACGGGTATTAGCTCCTACGAGCAGTACTTC
CASSFAWTGISSYEQYF
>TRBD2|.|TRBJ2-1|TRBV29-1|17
TGCAGCGTGGAAGGTCTAGCGGGGGGCGCCCCCTACAATGAGCAGTTCTTC
CSVEGLAGGAPYNEQFF
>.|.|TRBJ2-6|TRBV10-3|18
TGTGCCATCAGCCACGGACTTGCCTTTTCCTCTGGGGCCAACGTCCTGACTTTC
CAISHGLAFSSGANVLTF
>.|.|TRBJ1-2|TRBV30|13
TGTGCCTGGAGTGTAGTCTCTAACTATGGCTACACCTTC
CAWSVVSNYGYTF
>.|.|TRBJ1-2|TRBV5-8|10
TGTGAGAATATCAGGGGCGGCTACACCTTC
CENIRGGYTF
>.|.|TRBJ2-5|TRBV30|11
TGTGCCTGGAGTGTTTCAGAGACCCAGTACTTC
CAWSVSETQYF
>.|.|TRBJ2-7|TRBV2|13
TGTGCCAGCAATGTCGGGGAAGGGGACGAGCAGTACTTC
CASNVGEGDEQYF
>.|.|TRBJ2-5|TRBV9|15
TGTGCCAGCAGCGTAGAAGGGACCCGTGGCGAGACCCAGTACTTC
CASSVEGTRGETQYF
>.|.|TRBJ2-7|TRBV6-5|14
TGTGCCAGCAGTTACTCGGAAGGGACGACCGAGCAGTACTTC
CASSYSEGTTEQYF
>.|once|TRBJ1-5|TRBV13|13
TGTGCCAGCACGGTGGGGGCTGGTCAGCCCCAGCATTTT
CASTVGAGQPQHF
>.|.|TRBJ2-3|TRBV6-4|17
TGTGCCAGCGGGGTAGAAGGACGGATCGCTAGTACAGATACGCAGTATTTT
CASGVEGRIASTDTQYF
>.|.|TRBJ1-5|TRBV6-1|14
TGTGCCAGCAGTGGCCGGCAGCTGGTCAGGCCCCAGCATTTT
CASSGRQLVRPQHF
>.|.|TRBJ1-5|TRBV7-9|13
TGTGCCAGCAGCGCGGACGGCAATCAGCCCCAGCATTTT
CASSADGNQPQHF
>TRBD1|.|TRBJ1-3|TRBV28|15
TGTGCCAGCAGGTGGGACAGGGGGACTGGAAACACCATATATTTT
CASRWDRGTGNTIYF
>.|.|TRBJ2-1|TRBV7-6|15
TGTGCCAGCAGATCAGGACGGGGCGACTACAATGAGCAGTTCTTC
CASRSGRGDYNEQFF
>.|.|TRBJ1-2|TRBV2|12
TGTGCCAGCAGCTCCGCCTGGGGCGGCTACACCTTC
CASSSAWGGYTF